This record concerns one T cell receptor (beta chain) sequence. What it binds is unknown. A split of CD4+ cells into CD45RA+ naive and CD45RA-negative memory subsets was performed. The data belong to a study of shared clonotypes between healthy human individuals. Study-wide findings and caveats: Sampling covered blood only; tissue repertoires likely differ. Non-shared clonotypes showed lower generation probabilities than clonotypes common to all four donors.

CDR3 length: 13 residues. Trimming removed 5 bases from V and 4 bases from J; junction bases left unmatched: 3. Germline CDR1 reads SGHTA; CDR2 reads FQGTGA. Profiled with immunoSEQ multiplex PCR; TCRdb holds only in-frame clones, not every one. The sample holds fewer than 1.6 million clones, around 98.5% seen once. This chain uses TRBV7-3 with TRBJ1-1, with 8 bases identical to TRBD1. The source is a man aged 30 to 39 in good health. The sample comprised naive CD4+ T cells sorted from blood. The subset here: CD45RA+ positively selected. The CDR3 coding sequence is TGTGCCAGCAGCAAGGACAGGGCCACTGAAGCTTTCTTT. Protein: CASSKDRATEAFF.